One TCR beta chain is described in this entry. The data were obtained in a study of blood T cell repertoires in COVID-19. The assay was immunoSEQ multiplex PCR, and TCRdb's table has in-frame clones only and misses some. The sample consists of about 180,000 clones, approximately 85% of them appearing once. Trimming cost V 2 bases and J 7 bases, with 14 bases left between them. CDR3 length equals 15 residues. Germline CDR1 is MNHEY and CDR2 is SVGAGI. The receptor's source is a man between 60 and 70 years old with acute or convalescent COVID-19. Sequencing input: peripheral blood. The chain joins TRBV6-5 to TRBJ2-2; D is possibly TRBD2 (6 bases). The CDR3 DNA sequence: TGTGCCAGCAGTTACCTAGTGGGAGGCCTCGGGGAGCTGTTTTTT. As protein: CASSYLVGGLGELFF.